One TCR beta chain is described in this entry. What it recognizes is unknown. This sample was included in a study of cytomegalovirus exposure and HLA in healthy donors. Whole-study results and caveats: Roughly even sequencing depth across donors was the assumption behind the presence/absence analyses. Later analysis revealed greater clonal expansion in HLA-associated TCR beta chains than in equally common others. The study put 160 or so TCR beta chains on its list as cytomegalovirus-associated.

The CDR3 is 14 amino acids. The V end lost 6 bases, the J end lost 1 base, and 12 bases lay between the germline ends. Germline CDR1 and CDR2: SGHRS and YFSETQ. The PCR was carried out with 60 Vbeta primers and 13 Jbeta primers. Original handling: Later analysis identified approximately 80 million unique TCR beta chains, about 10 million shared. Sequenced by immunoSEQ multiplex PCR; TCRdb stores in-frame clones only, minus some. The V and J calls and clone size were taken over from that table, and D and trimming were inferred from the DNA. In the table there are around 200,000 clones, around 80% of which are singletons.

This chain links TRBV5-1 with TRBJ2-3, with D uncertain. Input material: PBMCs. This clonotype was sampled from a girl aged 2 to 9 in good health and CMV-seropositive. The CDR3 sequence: CASNRDMGTDTQYF. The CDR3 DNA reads TGCGCCAGCAATCGCGATATGGGCACAGATACGCAGTATTTT.